These 19 T cell receptor beta chains came from one sample sequenced in a study of cytomegalovirus exposure and HLA in healthy donors. Researchers ran the PCR with 60 Vbeta and 13 Jbeta primers. Profiling relied on immunoSEQ multiplex PCR, and the TCRdb table lists in-frame clones only, not all of them. The sample records roughly 120,000 clones, 55% to 75% being singletons. The sample taken for sequencing was PBMCs. Source of these receptors: a woman between 35 and 50 years old in good health and CMV-seropositive.

This clone was detected only once. CDR3 sequence: CASSPGQGPKLFF. CDR3 in DNA: TGTGCCAGCAGCCCGGGACAGGGACCAAAACTGTTTTTT. The J gene is TRBJ1-4, the V gene TRBV9, with 9 bases lining up with TRBD1. The CDR3 runs to 13 residues. V lost 4 bases to trimming and J lost 10 bases; unmatched junction nucleotides: 5. Germline lookup yields CDR1 SGDLS and CDR2 YYNGEE.

The chain couples TRBV5-1 to TRBJ1-2, with TRBD1 as a possible D gene (5 bases). This CDR3 region has 14 residues. CDR1 and CDR2 (germline): SGHRS, YFSETQ. V shed 0 bases and J shed 7 bases, with 13 bases lying between them. For the CDR3, the DNA is TGCGCCAGCAGCTTGGACGGGGCGGAGGGTGGCTACACCTTC. Amino acid sequence: CASSLDGAEGGYTF.

The chain uses TRBV2 and TRBJ1-1; D perhaps matches TRBD1 (5 bases). V was clipped by 7 bases and J by 3 bases, with 12 bases between them. The germline V gene has CDR1 SNHLY and CDR2 FYNNEI. The CDR3 contains 13 residues. This chain's CDR3 is CASKEGLDTEAFF. The CDR3 region has the DNA TGTGCCAGCAAGGAGGGGCTAGACACTGAAGCTTTCTTT.

This chain joins TRBV6-5 and TRBJ2-7; 9 bases map to TRBD1. Germline CDR1 MNHEY, CDR2 SVGAGI. This CDR3 is 12 amino acids long. Losses at the gene ends were 6 bases for V and 5 bases for J; bases not matched to a gene: 2. Here the CDR3 reads CASSRTGDEQYF. In DNA form, the CDR3 reads TGTGCCAGCAGCCGGACAGGGGACGAGCAGTACTTC.

The chain recombines TRBV5-4 with TRBJ2-5, with D perhaps matching TRBD2 (7 bases). This CDR3 comprises 15 residues. V gave up 1 base and J gave up 4 bases, with 14 bases separating them. CDR1 is SGHNT and CDR2 is YYREEE in the germline V gene (reference sequence). CDR3 sequence (DNA): TGTGCCAGCAGCTTGAGGGGGGGGGCCCCAGAGACCCAGTACTTC. This codes for CASSLRGGAPETQYF.

The rearrangement uses TRBV27 and TRBJ1-1; TRBD1 agrees at 7 bases. J gave up 7 bases and V 5 bases, and 7 bases lay outside the gene matches. The CDR3 sequence is 13 residues long. Germline CDR1 and CDR2: MNHEY and SMNVEV (reference sequence). The chain's CDR3 is CASSLRTGREAFF. In nucleotides, the CDR3 is TGTGCCAGCAGTCTCAGGACAGGCCGTGAAGCTTTCTTT.

The CDR3 sequence: CASSLVGESPLHF. CDR3 DNA: TGCGCCAGCAGCTTGGTCGGGGAATCACCCCTCCACTTT. V gene TRBV5-1 combines with J gene TRBJ1-6, with D hard to call. V dropped 0 bases and J dropped 10 bases, with 8 bases sitting between them. The V gene's germline CDR1 is SGHRS and CDR2 YFSETQ. The CDR3 sequence is 13 residues long.

This clone was detected only once. The chain employs TRBV13 and TRBJ2-7; 9 bases fit TRBD1. Germline-derived CDR1 and CDR2 are PRHDT and FYEKMQ (reference sequence). Germline trimming cut 2 bases from V and 5 bases from J; bases unmatched to any gene: 4. The CDR3 runs to 14 residues. The CDR3 spells CASSLHRGLNEQYF. In nucleotides, the CDR3 is TGTGCCAGCAGCTTACACAGGGGGCTAAACGAGCAGTACTTC. The complete variable domain, with remaining parts taken from reference TRBV13 and TRBJ2-7, reads AAGVIQSPRHLIKEKRETATLKCYPIPRHDTVYWYQQGPGQDPQFLISFYEKMQSDKGSIPDRFSAQQFSDYHSELNMSSLELGDSALYFCASSLHRGLNEQYFGPGTRLTVT.

The V and J genes are TRBV11-2 and TRBJ2-2, with D possibly matching TRBD1 (5 bases). The germline gives CDR1 SGHAT, CDR2 FQNNGV. This CDR3 is 14 amino acids long. V lost 5 bases and J 4 bases, leaving 11 bases between the germline ends. This CDR3 reads CASSQTVFTGELFF. For the CDR3, the DNA is TGTGCCAGCAGCCAGACAGTTTTCACCGGGGAGCTGTTTTTT.

The chain employs TRBV2 and TRBJ1-5; TRBD1 might be the D (5 bases). With 7 bases removed from V and 2 bases from J, the gap between germline ends came to 15 bases. Per the germline V gene, CDR1 is SNHLY and CDR2 is FYNNEI. CDR3 length: 15 amino acids. DNA for the CDR3: TGTGCCAGCACGGGGCCCGGGACTGGCAATCAGCCCCAGCATTTT. Translating it yields CASTGPGTGNQPQHF.

The CDR3: CASSLDNNQPQHF. CDR3 sequence (DNA): TGTGCCAGCAGCTTAGATAACAATCAGCCCCAGCATTTT. V usage is TRBV7-2 and J usage is TRBJ1-5; D is unclear. CDR3 length: 13 amino acids. Germline loops: CDR1 SGHTA, CDR2 FQGNSA. The V gene lost 1 base and the J gene lost 3 bases, with 4 bases spanning the gap. The full variable domain, rest sourced from reference TRBV7-2 and TRBJ1-5, is GAGVSQSPSNKVTEKGKDVELRCDPISGHTALYWYRQSLGQGLEFLIYFQGNSAPDKSGLPSDRFSAERTGGSVSTLTIQRTQQEDSAVYLCASSLDNNQPQHFGDGTRLSIL.

The V gene is TRBV29-1, the J gene TRBJ2-1, with 9 bases identical to TRBD2. In germline, CDR1 is SQVTM, CDR2 ANQGSEA. The V gene end was trimmed by 6 bases and the J gene end by 10 bases; junction bases not matched to a gene: 16. The CDR3 is 15 residues long. The CDR3 nucleotides read TGCAGCGTGAAGACCCTAGCGGGGCCGAGGGGGGAGCAGTTCTTC. It yields the protein CSVKTLAGPRGEQFF.

This chain connects TRBV5-1 to TRBJ2-7; D possibly corresponds to TRBD1 (7 bases). The CDR3 consists of 15 residues. Trimming pared 3 bases from V and 6 bases from J, leaving 19 bases between. Germline CDR1 and CDR2: SGHRS and YFSETQ. Written as DNA, the CDR3 is TGCGCCAGCAGCTCGGGACAGATAGAGCGGGTCGAGCAGTACTTC. It translates to CASSSGQIERVEQYF.

The rearrangement joins TRBV7-2 to TRBJ1-5, with D unresolved. The CDR3 length is 15 residues. V shed 1 base and J shed 4 bases, with 11 bases lying between them. Germline V gives CDR1 SGHTA, CDR2 FQGNSA. The CDR3 sequence: CASSLESGRNQPQHF. CDR3 sequence (DNA): TGTGCCAGCAGCTTAGAGTCGGGAAGGAATCAGCCCCAGCATTTT. Drawing the rest from reference TRBV7-2 and TRBJ1-5, the complete variable domain is GAGVSQSPSNKVTEKGKDVELRCDPISGHTALYWYRQSLGQGLEFLIYFQGNSAPDKSGLPSDRFSAERTGGSVSTLTIQRTQQEDSAVYLCASSLESGRNQPQHFGDGTRLSIL.

J is TRBJ2-5 and V is TRBV4-1; weak D call: TRBD1 (5 bases). Per germline, CDR1 MGHRA and CDR2 YSYEKL. The CDR3 has 16 residues. V was clipped by 5 bases and J by 1 base, with 17 bases between them. CDR3 sequence: CASSAIPHRTQETQYF. The CDR3 region has the DNA TGCGCCAGCAGCGCAATCCCCCACAGGACCCAAGAGACCCAGTACTTC.

This chain links TRBV6-5 with TRBJ1-2; D is ambiguous. CDR1 and CDR2 from the germline V gene are MNHEY and SVGAGI. Trimming shortened V by 6 bases and J by 7 bases, and 15 bases separated the two germline ends. The CDR3 is made up of 13 amino acids. The CDR3 DNA follows: TGTGCCAGCAGAAGGGAGATACTGGCTGGCTACACCTTC. Protein: CASRREILAGYTF.

The chain is built from TRBV5-1 and TRBJ2-3, with 8 bases lining up with TRBD2. The V segment lost 5 bases and the J segment 2 bases; nucleotides outside the gene matches: 10. The CDR3 runs 16 residues. CDR1 is SGHRS, CDR2 YFSETQ, per germline. This chain's CDR3 is CASRGAGGAHTDTQYF. CDR3 DNA sequence: TGCGCCAGCAGGGGGGCGGGGGGCGCACACACAGATACGCAGTATTTT.

A few counts support this clone. V and J are TRBV6-1 and TRBJ1-6; D is ambiguous. CDR3 length: 13 residues. The V gene's germline CDR1 is MNHNS and CDR2 SASEGT. V shed 3 bases and J shed 8 bases, with 8 bases lying between them. CDR3 DNA sequence: TGTGCCAGCAGTGAGTTTCGGGATTCACCCCTCCACTTT. Its protein is CASSEFRDSPLHF.

V usage is TRBV4-3 and J usage is TRBJ2-1; 8 bases agree with TRBD1. J lost 6 bases, V lost 2 bases, and 6 bases had no gene match. Looked up from germline, CDR1 is LGHNA and CDR2 is YSLEER. This CDR3 spans 15 amino acids. The CDR3 loop reads CASSQFHGQGNEQFF. CDR3 DNA sequence: TGCGCCAGCAGCCAATTTCACGGACAGGGCAATGAGCAGTTCTTC.